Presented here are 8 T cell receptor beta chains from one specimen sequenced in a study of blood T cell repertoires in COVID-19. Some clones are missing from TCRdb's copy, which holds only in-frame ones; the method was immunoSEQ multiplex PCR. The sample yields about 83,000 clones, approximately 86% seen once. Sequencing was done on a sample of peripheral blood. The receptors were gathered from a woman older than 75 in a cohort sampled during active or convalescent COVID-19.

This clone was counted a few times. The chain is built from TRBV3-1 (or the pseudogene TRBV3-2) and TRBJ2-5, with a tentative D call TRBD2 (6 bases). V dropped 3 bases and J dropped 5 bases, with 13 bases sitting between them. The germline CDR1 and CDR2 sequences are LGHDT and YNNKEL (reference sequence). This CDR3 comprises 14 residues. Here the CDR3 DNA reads TGTGCCAGCAGCCAGGTCGGCGGGGTGGAGACCCAGTACTTC. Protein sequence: CASSQVGGVETQYF.

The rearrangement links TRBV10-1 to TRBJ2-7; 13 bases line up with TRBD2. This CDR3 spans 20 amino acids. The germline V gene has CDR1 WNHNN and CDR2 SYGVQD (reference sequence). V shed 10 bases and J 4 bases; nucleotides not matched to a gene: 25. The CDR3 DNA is TGCGCCACCTTGCCGGGCACGAGAGGACTAGCGGGGGTATCTTGGTACGAGCAGTACTTC. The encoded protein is CATLPGTRGLAGVSWYEQYF.

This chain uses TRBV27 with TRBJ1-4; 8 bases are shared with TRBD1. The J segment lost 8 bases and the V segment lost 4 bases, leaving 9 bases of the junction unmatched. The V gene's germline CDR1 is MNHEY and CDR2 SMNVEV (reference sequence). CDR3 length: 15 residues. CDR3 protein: CASSSGGPRYEKLFF. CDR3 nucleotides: TGTGCCAGCAGTTCAGGGGGCCCTCGTTACGAAAAACTGTTTTTT.

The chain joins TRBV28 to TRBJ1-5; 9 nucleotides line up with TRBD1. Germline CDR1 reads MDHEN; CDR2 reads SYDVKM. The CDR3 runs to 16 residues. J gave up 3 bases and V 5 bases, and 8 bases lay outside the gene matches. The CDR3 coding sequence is TGTGCCAGCAGTCCCTACGACAGGGGGGACAATCAGCCCCAGCATTTT. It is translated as CASSPYDRGDNQPQHF.

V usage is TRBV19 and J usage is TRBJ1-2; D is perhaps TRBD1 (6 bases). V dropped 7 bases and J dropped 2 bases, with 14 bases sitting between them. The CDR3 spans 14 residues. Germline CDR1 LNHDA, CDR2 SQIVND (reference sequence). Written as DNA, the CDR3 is TGTGCCAGTAAGGTGGGCAGGGGAAACTATGGCTACACCTTC. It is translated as CASKVGRGNYGYTF.

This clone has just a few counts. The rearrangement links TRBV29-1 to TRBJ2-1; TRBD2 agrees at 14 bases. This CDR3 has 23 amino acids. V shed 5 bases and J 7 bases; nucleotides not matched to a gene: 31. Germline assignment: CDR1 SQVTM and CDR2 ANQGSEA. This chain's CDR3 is CSVLILWVGPSGTSGSSGNEQFF. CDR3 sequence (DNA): TGCAGCGTTCTGATCCTGTGGGTCGGGCCCTCCGGGACTAGCGGGAGCTCTGGGAATGAGCAGTTCTTC.

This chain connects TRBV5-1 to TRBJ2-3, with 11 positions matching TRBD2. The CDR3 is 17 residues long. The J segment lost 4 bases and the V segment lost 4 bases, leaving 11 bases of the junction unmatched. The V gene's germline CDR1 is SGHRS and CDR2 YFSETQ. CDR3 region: CASSPGRIAGGPDTQYF. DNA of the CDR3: TGCGCCAGCAGCCCAGGCCGTATAGCGGGAGGGCCAGATACGCAGTATTTT.

The CDR3 region is CASSRRQVTEAFF. CDR3 sequence (DNA): TGTGCCAGCAGCCGCCGACAGGTCACTGAAGCTTTCTTT. The V call is TRBV27, the J call TRBJ1-1; D is perhaps TRBD1 (6 bases). Germline lookup yields CDR1 MNHEY and CDR2 SMNVEV (reference sequence). The V end was cut by 6 bases, the J end by 4 bases, with 12 bases between. The CDR3 runs to 13 residues.